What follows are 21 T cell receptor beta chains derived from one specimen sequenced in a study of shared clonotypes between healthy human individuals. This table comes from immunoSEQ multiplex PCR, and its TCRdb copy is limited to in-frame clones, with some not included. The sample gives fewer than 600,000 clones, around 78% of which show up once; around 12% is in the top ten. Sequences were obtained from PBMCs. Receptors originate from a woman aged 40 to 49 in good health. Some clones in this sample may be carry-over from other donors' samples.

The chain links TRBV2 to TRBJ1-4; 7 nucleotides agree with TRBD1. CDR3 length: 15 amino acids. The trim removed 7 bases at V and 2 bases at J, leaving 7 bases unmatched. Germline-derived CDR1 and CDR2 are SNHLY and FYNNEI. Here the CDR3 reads CASKKTGYTNEKLFF. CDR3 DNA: TGTGCCAGCAAAAAGACAGGGTACACTAATGAAAAACTGTTTTTT.

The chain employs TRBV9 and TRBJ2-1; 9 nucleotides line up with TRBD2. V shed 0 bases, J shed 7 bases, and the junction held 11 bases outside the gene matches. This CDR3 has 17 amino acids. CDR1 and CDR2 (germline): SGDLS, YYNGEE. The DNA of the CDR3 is TGTGCCAGCAGCGTAGCCCCCCCTAGCGGGACGCCTAATGAGCAGTTCTTC. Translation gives CASSVAPPSGTPNEQFF.

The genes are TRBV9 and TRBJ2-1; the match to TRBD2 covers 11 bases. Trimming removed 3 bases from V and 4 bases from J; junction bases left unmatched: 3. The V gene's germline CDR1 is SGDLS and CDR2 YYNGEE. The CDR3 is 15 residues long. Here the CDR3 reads CASSGGTSGYNEQFF. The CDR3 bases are TGTGCCAGCAGCGGTGGGACTAGCGGATACAATGAGCAGTTCTTC.

CDR3 nucleotides: TGTGCCATCTCCGGGACGGGGGTTGGCGAGCAGTACTTC. Translated, it gives CAISGTGVGEQYF. This chain connects TRBV10-3 to TRBJ2-7, with a possible D match to TRBD2 (6 bases). Germline CDR1 ENHRY, CDR2 SYGVKD. CDR3 length: 13 residues. V was shortened by 8 bases and J by 6 bases, with 17 bases between the two germline ends.

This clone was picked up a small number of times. The DNA for the CDR3 is TGCAGCGTTGATAGGTTGAACACCGGGGAGCTGTTTTTT. Amino acid sequence: CSVDRLNTGELFF. The chain couples TRBV29-1 to TRBJ2-2; D not certain. V lost 3 bases and J lost 1, with 6 bases in between. Germline V gene data show CDR1 as SQVTM and CDR2 as ANQGSEA. The CDR3 runs to 13 residues.

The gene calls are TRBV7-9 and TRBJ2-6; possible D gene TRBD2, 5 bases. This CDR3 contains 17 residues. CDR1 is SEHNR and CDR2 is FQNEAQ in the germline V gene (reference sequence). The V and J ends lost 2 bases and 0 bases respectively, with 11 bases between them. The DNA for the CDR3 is TGTGCCAGCAGCTTAAGTCCCGGACTCTCTGGGGCCAACGTCCTGACTTTC. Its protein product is CASSLSPGLSGANVLTF. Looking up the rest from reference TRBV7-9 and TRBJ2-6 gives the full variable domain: DTGVSQNPRHKITKRGQNVTFRCDPISEHNRLYWYRQTLGQGPEFLTYFQNEAQLEKSRLLSDRFSAERPKGSFSTLEIQRTEQGDSAMYLCASSLSPGLSGANVLTFGAGSRLTVL.

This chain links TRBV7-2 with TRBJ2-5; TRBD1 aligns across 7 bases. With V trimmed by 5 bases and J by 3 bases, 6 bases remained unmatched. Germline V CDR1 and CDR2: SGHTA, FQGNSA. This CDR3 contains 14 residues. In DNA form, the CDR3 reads TGTGCCAGCAGCCCCGGGACAGTCAAAGAGACCCAGTACTTC. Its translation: CASSPGTVKETQYF.

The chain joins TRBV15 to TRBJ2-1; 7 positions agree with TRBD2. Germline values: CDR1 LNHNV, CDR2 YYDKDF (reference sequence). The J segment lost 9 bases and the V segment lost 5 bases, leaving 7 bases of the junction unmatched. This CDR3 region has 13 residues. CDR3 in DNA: TGTGCCACCAGCCAACGGGAGGCCTTTGAGCAGTTCTTC. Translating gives CATSQREAFEQFF.

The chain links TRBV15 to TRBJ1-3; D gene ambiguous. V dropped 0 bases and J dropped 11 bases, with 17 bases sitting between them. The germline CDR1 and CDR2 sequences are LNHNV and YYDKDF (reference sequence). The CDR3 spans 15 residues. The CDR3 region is CATSRERRAHQSIYF. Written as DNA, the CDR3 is TGTGCCACCAGCAGAGAAAGAAGGGCCCATCAGTCCATATATTTT. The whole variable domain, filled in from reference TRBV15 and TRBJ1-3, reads DAMVIQNPRYQVTQFGKPVTLSCSQTLNHNVMYWYQQKSSQAPKLLFHYYDKDFNNEADTPDNFQSRRPNTSFCFLDIRSPGLGDTAMYLCATSRERRAHQSIYFGEGSWLTVV.

The DNA of the CDR3 is TGTGCCAGCAGTCCAATTACTGGAGGACAGCCCCAGCATTTT. Amino acids: CASSPITGGQPQHF. V usage is TRBV2 and J usage is TRBJ1-5, with D uncertain. Trimming pared 5 bases from V and 7 bases from J, leaving 15 bases between. The CDR3 extends over 14 amino acids. CDR1 is SNHLY and CDR2 is FYNNEI in the germline V gene.

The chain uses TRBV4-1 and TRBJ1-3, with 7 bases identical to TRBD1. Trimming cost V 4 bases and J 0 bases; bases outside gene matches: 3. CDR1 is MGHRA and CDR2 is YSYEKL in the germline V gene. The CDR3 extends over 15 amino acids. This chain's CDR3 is CASSPGGTSGNTIYF. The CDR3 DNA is TGCGCCAGCAGCCCAGGGGGGACCTCTGGAAACACCATATATTTT.

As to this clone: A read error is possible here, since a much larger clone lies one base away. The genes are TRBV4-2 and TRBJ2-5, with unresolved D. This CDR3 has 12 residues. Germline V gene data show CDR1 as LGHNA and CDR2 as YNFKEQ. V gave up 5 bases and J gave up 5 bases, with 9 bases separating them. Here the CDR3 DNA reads TGTGCCAGCAGCATGGGTGGGGAGACCCAGTACTTC. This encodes CASSMGGETQYF.

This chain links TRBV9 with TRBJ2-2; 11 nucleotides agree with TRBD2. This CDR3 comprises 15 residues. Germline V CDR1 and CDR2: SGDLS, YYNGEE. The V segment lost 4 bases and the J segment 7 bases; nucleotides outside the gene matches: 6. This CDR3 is CASSFGTSGYGELFF. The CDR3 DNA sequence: TGTGCCAGCAGCTTTGGGACTAGCGGATACGGGGAGCTGTTTTTT.

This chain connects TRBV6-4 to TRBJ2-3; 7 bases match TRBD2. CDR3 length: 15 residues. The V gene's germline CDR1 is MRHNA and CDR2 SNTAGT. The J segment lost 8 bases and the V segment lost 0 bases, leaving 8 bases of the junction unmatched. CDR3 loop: CASSDSVGGAATQYF. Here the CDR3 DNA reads TGTGCCAGCAGTGACTCGGTGGGAGGGGCCGCTACGCAGTATTTT.

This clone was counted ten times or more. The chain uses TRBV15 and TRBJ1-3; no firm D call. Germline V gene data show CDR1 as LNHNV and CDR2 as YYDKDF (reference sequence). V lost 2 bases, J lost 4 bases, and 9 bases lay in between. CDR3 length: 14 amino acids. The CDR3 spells CATSRSATGNTIYF. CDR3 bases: TGTGCCACCAGCAGATCCGCAACCGGAAACACCATATATTTT. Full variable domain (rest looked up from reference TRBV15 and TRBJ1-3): DAMVIQNPRYQVTQFGKPVTLSCSQTLNHNVMYWYQQKSSQAPKLLFHYYDKDFNNEADTPDNFQSRRPNTSFCFLDIRSPGLGDTAMYLCATSRSATGNTIYFGEGSWLTVV.

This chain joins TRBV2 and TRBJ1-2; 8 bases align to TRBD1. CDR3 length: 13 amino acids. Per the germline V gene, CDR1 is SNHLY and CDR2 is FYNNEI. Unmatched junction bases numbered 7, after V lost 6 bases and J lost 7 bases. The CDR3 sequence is CASRGRTGSGYTF. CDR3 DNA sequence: TGTGCCAGCAGGGGCCGGACAGGGTCTGGCTACACCTTC.

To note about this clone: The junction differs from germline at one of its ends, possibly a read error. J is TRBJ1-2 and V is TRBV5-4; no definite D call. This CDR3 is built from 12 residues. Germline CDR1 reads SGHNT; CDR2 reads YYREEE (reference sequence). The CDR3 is CASGFGGNGYTF. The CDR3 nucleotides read TGTGCCAGCGGCTTCGGAGGGAACGGCTACACCTTC.

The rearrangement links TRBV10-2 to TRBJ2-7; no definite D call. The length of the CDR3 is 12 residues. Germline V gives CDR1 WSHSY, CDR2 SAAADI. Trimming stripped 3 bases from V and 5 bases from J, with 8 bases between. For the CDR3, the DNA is TGCGCCAGCAGTGACCTGGGCGACGAGCAGTACTTC. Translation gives CASSDLGDEQYF.

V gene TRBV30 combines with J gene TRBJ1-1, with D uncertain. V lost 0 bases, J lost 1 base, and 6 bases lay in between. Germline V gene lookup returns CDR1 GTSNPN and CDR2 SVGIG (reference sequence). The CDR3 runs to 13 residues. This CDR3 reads CAWSVLANTEAFF. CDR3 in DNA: TGTGCCTGGAGTGTACTGGCGAACACTGAAGCTTTCTTT.

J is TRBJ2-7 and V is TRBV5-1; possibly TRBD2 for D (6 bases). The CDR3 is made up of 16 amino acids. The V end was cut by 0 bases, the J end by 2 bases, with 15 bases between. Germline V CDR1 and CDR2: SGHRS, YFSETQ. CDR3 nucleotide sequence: TGCGCCAGCAGCTTGGAAACGGGCGGGACGCCCTACGAGCAGTACTTC. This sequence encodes CASSLETGGTPYEQYF.

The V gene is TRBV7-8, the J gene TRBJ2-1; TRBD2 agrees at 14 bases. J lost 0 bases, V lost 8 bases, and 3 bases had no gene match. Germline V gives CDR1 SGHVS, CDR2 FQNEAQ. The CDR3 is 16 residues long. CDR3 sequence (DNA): TGTGCCAGCGGCGGGACTAGCGGGGGCTCCTACAATGAGCAGTTCTTC. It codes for CASGGTSGGSYNEQFF.